The 10 T cell receptor beta chains reported below all come from one sample, sequenced in a study of regulatory T cells in long-lasting Graves disease listed by TCRdb under 2021. The library was prepared using multiplex PCR. TCRdb shows the sequencer as Illumina HiSeq 4000. CDR3 regions were amplified by Arm-PCR with iRepertoire HTBI primers to construct TCR beta libraries. TCRdb applied fastp at Q25 and MiXCR to the public reads, then kept only in-frame beta chains. Every entry covers one CDR3 protein and lists the most common genes and DNA from its rows. The sample table contains about 420,000 distinct CDR3 sequences; only one count was recorded for about a sixth of them. The ten biggest clones cover about 25% of the sample. What this sample's time point label stands for: newly diagnosed GD, antithyroid drugs for less than 3 months. For both TCR sequencing and RNA sequencing, RNA was extracted from PBMCs in TRIzol.

These same data were also listed under a study on T cells in Graves' hyperthyroidism and ophthalmopathy.

Sequences were derived from peripheral blood mononuclear cells (PBMCs), sampled at new diagnosis, from a patient treated with antithyroid drugs. These receptors were taken from a young woman with Graves disease. Donor details come from another sample of the same person, matched by shared clones.

The genes are TRBV6-1 and TRBJ1-3; 7 bases are a match to TRBD1. The CDR3 totals 17 residues. Germline CDR1 and CDR2: MNHNS and SASEGT. The junction had 11 bases not matched to a gene; V was cut back by 6 bases and J by 0 bases. The CDR3, as DNA: TGTGCCAGCAGAGGAGACAGGGCTCTTTCCTCTGGAAACACCATATATTTT. It encodes CASRGDRALSSGNTIYF.

This clonotype occurred a few times. The DNA of the CDR3 is TGTGCCTGGAGGGGGGGGCAGGGGATTATCTACGAGCAGTACTTC. Residues: CAWRGGQGIIYEQYF. J is TRBJ2-7 and V is TRBV30; D may be TRBD2 (7 bases). CDR1 and CDR2 (germline): GTSNPN, SVGIG (reference sequence). Trimming cost V 3 bases and J 3 bases, with 18 bases left between them. The CDR3 is made up of 15 amino acids.

This clonotype was detected many times. The J gene is TRBJ2-3, the V gene TRBV28, with D possibly being TRBD2 (6 bases). The CDR3 totals 17 residues. The germline V gene encodes CDR1 MDHEN and CDR2 SYDVKM. V dropped 5 bases and J dropped 4 bases, with 22 bases sitting between them. The CDR3 loop is CASSPHGGALVADTQYF. As DNA, the CDR3 is TGTGCCAGCAGTCCCCACGGGGGTGCTTTGGTGGCAGATACGCAGTATTTT.

The CDR3 DNA reads TGTGCCAGCAGTTGGGCCTCGGCCGGTTACAATGAGCAGTTCTTC. The encoded protein is CASSWASAGYNEQFF. V gene TRBV6-5 combines with J gene TRBJ2-1; D unresolved. This CDR3 region has 15 residues. Per the germline V gene, CDR1 is MNHEY and CDR2 is SVGAGI. V was clipped by 4 bases and J by 4 bases, with 14 bases between them.

This clonotype was counted ten times or more. The chain recombines TRBV7-9 with TRBJ2-7; D is uncertain. Trimming pared 3 bases from V and 7 bases from J, leaving 10 bases between. The CDR3 is 12 residues long. Germline values: CDR1 SEHNR, CDR2 FQNEAQ (reference sequence). CDR3 amino acids: CASSFELTEQYF. The DNA for the CDR3 is TGTGCCAGCAGCTTTGAACTGACTGAGCAGTACTTC. Based on the CDR3 plus reference TRBV7-9 and TRBJ2-7, the full variable domain is DTGVSQNPRHKITKRGQNVTFRCDPISEHNRLYWYRQTLGQGPEFLTYFQNEAQLEKSRLLSDRFSAERPKGSFSTLEIQRTEQGDSAMYLCASSFELTEQYFGPGTRLTVT.

V gene TRBV2 combines with J gene TRBJ1-2; possible D gene TRBD1, 5 bases. CDR3 length: 15 amino acids. Trimming cost V 6 bases and J 0 bases, with 14 bases left between them. Germline assignment: CDR1 SNHLY and CDR2 FYNNEI. The chain's CDR3 is CASSPPGVANYGYTF. The DNA of the CDR3 is TGTGCCAGCAGCCCACCGGGGGTGGCTAACTATGGCTACACCTTC.

In its sample, this clonotype was seen a few times. V usage is TRBV20-1 and J usage is TRBJ2-2; 9 bases agree with TRBD2. There are 15 residues in the CDR3. V dropped 2 bases and J dropped 2; count of bases not matched to a gene: 3. CDR1 is DFQATT, CDR2 SNEGSKA, per germline (reference sequence). CDR3 in DNA: TGCAGTGCTAGAAGACTAGCGGTAAACACCGGGGAGCTGTTTTTT. Protein sequence: CSARRLAVNTGELFF.

This clonotype was detected many times. J is TRBJ2-5 and V is TRBV6-2 or TRBV6-3; D is possibly TRBD1 or TRBD2 (5 bases each). Trimming shortened V by 0 bases and J by 6 bases, and 17 bases separated the two germline ends. This CDR3 has 16 residues. Per germline, CDR1 MNHEY and CDR2 SVGEGT. The CDR3 sequence is CASSYSSVAGSQTQYF. The DNA of the CDR3 is TGTGCCAGCAGTTACTCGAGTGTGGCAGGGAGTCAGACCCAGTACTTC.

This clonotype was detected ten times or more. The rearrangement uses TRBV18 and TRBJ2-7, with a weak D call TRBD1 (5 bases). The V gene's germline CDR1 is KGHSH and CDR2 LQKENI. Between the trimmed V and J ends, which lost 3 bases and 7 bases, there was a span of 16 bases. There are 14 residues in the CDR3. The CDR3 sequence: CASSPSRASTEQYF. CDR3 coding DNA: TGTGCCAGCTCACCGAGCAGGGCCTCTACTGAGCAGTACTTC. Full variable domain (rest looked up from reference TRBV18 and TRBJ2-7): NAGVMQNPRHLVRRRGQEARLRCSPMKGHSHVYWYRQLPEEGLKFMVYLQKENIIDESGMPKERFSAEFPKEGPSILRIQQVVRGDSAAYFCASSPSRASTEQYFGPGTRLTVT.

About this clonotype: It is likely a read error, because the conserved phenylalanine at the end of the CDR3 is missing. The limits of the CDR3 on the DNA are not certain, so only TCRdb's listed CDR3 is given. The J gene is TRBJ2-7, the V gene TRBV30; the D call TRBD1 from the table was never checked on the DNA. From germline, CDR1 is GTSNPN and CDR2 SVGIG (reference sequence). The CDR3 contains 13 residues when both ends are counted. The CDR3 loop reads CAWRTTGSGEEYL.